What follows is one T cell receptor beta chain and its context. Using immunoSEQ multiplex PCR, the repertoire was profiled, and TCRdb retains in-frame clones only, with some absent. The sample shows more than 200,000 clones, around 84% of them seen only once. The data derive from a study of blood T cell repertoires in COVID-19. The CDR3 loop spans 15 amino acids. CDR1 and CDR2 from the germline V gene are SGHRS and YFSETQ. V gave up 2 bases and J gave up 3 bases; unmatched junction bases: 5. The sequencing sample was made of peripheral blood. The chain joins TRBV5-1 to TRBJ2-4, with 7 positions matching TRBD2. This TCR was sampled from a man aged 60 to 75 with acute or convalescent COVID-19. The CDR3 is CASSFGGTDKNIQYF. The CDR3 DNA reads TGCGCCAGCAGCTTCGGGGGGACGGACAAAAACATTCAGTACTTC.